These T cell receptor beta chains were read from a single sample in a study of blood T cell repertoires in COVID-19. Generated by immunoSEQ multiplex PCR, the TCRdb table keeps only in-frame clones and is missing some. The table has around 160,000 clones, 65% to 90% seen once. The sample consisted of peripheral blood. The receptors come from a man aged 55 to 69 with acute or convalescent COVID-19. CDR3s include the opening cysteine and the closing phenylalanine or tryptophan.

v_call cdr3_aa
TRBV10-2 CASSAHSAGGRETQYF
TRBV2 CASTAGVNSPLHF
TRBV9 CASSLRQNTEAFF
TRBV19 CAVKRSSGNTIYF
TRBV7-8 CASSLERRRDTQYF
TRBV28 CASSPRLAGGGETQYF
TRBV6-5 CASSYRGSGTGELFF
TRBV5-4 CASSKRGQGGTGELFF
TRBV28 CASRMTGTEAFF
TRBV5-4 CASSLVSGGYTEAFF
TRBV7-2 CASSLTLGQTGYTF
TRBV15 CATSSPLRGHGYTF
TRBV24-1 CATSDRAWERDAPETQYF
TRBV9 CASSVAGKNTGELFF
TRBV4-1 CASSQGQGATQYF
TRBV7-3 CASSFGQGAEAFF
TRBV5-4 CASSPGLANYNEQFF
TRBV2 CASTSGGVSYGYTF
TRBV2 CASTRISGNTIYF
TRBV28 CASRGQGRGEQFF
TRBV2 CASSDSSGLGYTF
TRBV7-2 CASSVAGTSVTYEQYF
TRBV30 CAWRAGGGYGYTF
TRBV6-5 CASSYSGLAGGPSQYF
TRBV28 CASSLTGRWAAPNSGNTIYF
TRBV28 CASSRGVAYEQYF
TRBV7-8 CASSLAGTANGYTF
TRBV28 CASRPPLAGDYEQYF
TRBV2 CASSIYTTDNSPLHF
TRBV19 CASSSWASSNQPQHF
TRBV15 CATSRHTGNTIYF
TRBV7-9 CASSFGQTSYGYTF
TRBV4-1 CASSQPGLAGGRISDTQYF
TRBV11-2 CASSPGTSGLTDTQYF
TRBV10-3 CAIGQAREKLFF
TRBV13 CASSPPSRNEKLFF
TRBV2 CASSSAYNSPLHF
TRBV6-6 CASTAGTEAFF
TRBV2 CASRDRQETQYF
TRBV5-6 CASSWPARGEYGYTF
TRBV29-1 CSVEDQLEQQWGYGYTF
TRBV5-1 CASSLAEGAGTEAFF
TRBV5-1 CASSLLSGANTEAFF
TRBV12-3/TRBV12-4 CASSTRDTGELFF
TRBV7-9 CASSLGSGGSEAFF
TRBV6-5 CASTARGTDNSPLHF
TRBV2 CAVAGTGGFHGYTF
TRBV25-1 CASSGRTRSLTWDEQYF
TRBV7-9 CASTKGGVYEQYF
TRBV7-3 CASSRTQGGGYTF
TRBV7-2 CASSNRKRYEQYF
TRBV11-2 CASSLGVLYEQYF
TRBV5-6 CASSLVSSGSHYEQYF
TRBV28 CASSFGGPYNSPLHF
TRBV19 CASSMGRDTDTQYF